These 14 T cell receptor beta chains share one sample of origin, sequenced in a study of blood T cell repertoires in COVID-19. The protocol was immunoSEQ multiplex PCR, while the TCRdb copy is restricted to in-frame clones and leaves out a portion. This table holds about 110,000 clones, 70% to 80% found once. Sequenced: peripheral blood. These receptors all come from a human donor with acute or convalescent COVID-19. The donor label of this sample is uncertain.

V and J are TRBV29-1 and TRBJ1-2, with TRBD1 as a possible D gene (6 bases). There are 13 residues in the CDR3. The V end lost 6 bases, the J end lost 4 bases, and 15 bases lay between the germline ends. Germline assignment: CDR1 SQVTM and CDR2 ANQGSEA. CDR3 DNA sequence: TGCAGCGTCAACAGGGAAACCCCCTATGGCTACACCTTC. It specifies CSVNRETPYGYTF.

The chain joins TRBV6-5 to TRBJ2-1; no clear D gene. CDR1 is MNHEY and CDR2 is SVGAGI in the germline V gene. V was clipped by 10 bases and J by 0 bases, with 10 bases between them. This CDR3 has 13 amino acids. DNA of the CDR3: TGTGCCACCGCGCGAGTCTCCTACAATGAGCAGTTCTTC. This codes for CATARVSYNEQFF.

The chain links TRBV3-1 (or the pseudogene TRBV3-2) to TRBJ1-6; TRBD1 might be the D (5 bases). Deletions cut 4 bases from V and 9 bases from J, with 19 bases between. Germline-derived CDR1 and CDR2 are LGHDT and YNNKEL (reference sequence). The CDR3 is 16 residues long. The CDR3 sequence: CASSRLQVGPSSPLHF. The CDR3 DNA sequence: TGTGCCAGCAGCCGTCTACAGGTAGGACCAAGTTCACCCCTCCACTTT.

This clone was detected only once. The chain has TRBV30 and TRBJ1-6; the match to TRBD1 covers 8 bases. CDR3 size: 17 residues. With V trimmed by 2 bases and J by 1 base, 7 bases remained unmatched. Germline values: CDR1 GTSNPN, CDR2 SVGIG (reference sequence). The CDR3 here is CAWSPGQEGSYNSPLHF. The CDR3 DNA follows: TGTGCCTGGAGTCCGGGACAGGAGGGGTCCTATAATTCACCCCTCCACTTT.

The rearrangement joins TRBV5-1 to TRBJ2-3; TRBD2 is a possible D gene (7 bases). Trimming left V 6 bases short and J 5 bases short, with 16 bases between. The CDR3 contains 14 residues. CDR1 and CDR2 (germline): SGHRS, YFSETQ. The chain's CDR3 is CASKAGAQGDTQYF. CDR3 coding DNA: TGCGCCAGCAAGGCGGGGGCGCAGGGAGATACGCAGTATTTT.

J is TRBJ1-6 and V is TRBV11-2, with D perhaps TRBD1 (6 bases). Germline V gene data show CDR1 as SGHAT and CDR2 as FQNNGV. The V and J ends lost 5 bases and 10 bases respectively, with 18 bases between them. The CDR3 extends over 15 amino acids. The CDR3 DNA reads TGTGCCAGCAGCGAATTAAACAGGGTAGACTCACCCCTCCACTTT. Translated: CASSELNRVDSPLHF.

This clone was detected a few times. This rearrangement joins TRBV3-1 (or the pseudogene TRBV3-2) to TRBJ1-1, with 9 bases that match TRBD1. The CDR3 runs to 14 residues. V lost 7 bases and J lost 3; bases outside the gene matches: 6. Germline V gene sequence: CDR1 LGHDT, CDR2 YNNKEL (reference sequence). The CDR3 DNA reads TGTGCCAGCACTCCGGGACAGGGATACACTGAAGCTTTCTTT. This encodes CASTPGQGYTEAFF.

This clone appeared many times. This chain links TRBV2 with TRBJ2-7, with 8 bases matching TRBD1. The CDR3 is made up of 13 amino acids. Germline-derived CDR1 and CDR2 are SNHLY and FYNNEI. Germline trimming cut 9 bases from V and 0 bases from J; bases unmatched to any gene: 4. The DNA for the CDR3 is TGTGCCAGTGGACAGGGTTACTCCTACGAGCAGTACGTC. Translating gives CASGQGYSYEQYV.

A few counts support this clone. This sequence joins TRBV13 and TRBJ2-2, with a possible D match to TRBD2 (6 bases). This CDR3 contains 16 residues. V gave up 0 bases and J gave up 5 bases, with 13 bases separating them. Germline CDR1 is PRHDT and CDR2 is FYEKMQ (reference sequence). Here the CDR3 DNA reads TGTGCCAGCAGCTTAGGATGGGCCGCGGGGACCGGGGAGCTGTTTTTT. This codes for CASSLGWAAGTGELFF.

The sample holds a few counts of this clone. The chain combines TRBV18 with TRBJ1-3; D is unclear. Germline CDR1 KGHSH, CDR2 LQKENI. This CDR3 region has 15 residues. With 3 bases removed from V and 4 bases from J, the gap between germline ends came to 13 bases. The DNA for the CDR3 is TGTGCCAGCTCACCTACAGTGTCGGTCGGAAACACCATATATTTT. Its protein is CASSPTVSVGNTIYF.

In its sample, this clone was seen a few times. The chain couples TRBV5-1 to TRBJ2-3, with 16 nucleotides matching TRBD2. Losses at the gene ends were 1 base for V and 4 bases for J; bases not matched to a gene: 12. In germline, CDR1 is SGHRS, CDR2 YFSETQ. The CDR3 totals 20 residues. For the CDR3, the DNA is TGCGCCAGCAGCTTGTATGCCCACGGGACTAGCGGGGGGGGCTCAGATACGCAGTATTTT. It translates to CASSLYAHGTSGGGSDTQYF.

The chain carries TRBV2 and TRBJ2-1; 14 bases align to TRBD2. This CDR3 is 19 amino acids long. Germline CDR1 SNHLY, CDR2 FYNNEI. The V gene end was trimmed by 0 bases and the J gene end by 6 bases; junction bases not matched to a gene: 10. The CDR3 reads CASSEALRVGLAGANEQFF. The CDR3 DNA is TGTGCCAGCAGTGAAGCGCTTCGAGTGGGACTAGCGGGGGCCAATGAGCAGTTCTTC.

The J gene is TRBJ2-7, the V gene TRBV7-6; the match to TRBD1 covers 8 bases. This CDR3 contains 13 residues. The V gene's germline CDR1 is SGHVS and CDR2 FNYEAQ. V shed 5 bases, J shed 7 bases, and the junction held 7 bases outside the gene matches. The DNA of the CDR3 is TGTGCCAGCAGCCCGGACAGGGATCGAGAGCAGTACTTC. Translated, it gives CASSPDRDREQYF.

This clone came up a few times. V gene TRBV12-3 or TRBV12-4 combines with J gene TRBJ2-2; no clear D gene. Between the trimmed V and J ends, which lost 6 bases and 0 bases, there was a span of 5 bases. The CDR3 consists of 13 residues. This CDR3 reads CASSSSNTGELFF. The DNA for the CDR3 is TGTGCCAGCAGCTCCTCGAACACCGGGGAGCTGTTTTTT.